This TCR beta chain was sequenced in a study of patients and donors after allogeneic stem cell transplantation. TCRdb reprocessed the RT-PCR reads via MiXCR and lists one record per CDR3 protein. The top ten clones hold about 6% of a sample with 900,000 to 1,000,000 distinct CDR3 sequences, roughly 17% of them seen once. V dropped 5 bases and J dropped 6 bases, with 10 bases sitting between them. The CDR3 has 13 amino acids. Germline CDR1 and CDR2: KGHSH and LQKENI. Sequencing was carried out using blood, either unsorted or a sorted T cell fraction (not recorded which). The TCR comes from a human donor who was either an allogeneic HSCT recipient or a stem cell or donor lymphocyte infusion donor (not recorded which). It is not recorded whose cells these are; they may come from a transplant donor. The chain is built from TRBV18 and TRBJ2-2; no firm D call. The CDR3 protein is CASSALESGELFF. CDR3 bases: TGTGCCAGCTCAGCCCTAGAGTCCGGGGAGCTGTTTTTT.